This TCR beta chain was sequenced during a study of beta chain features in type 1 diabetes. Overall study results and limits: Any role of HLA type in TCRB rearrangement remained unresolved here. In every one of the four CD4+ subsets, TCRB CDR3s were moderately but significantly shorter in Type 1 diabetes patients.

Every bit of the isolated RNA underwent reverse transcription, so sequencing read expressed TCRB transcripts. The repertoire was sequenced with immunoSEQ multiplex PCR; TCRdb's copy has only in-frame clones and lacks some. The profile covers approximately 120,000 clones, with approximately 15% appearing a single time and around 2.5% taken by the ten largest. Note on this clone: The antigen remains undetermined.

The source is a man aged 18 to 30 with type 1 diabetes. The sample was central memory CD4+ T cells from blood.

The CDR3 region is CAWSAGRYEQYF. CDR3 in DNA: TGTGCCTGGAGTGCAGGGAGGTACGAGCAGTACTTC. The V call is TRBV30, the J call TRBJ2-7; D might be TRBD2 (6 bases). CDR3 length: 12 residues. V was trimmed by 1 base and J by 4 bases, leaving 8 bases between them. Germline CDR1 reads GTSNPN; CDR2 reads SVGIG (reference sequence).